These 10 T cell receptor beta chains share one sample of origin, sequenced in a study of cytomegalovirus exposure and HLA in healthy donors. PCR amplification relied on 60 Vbeta primers (plus 13 Jbeta primers). Profiling relied on immunoSEQ multiplex PCR, and the TCRdb table lists in-frame clones only, not all of them. The table lists roughly 80,000 clones, around 80% of them singletons. The source material was PBMCs. All receptors derive from a male donor in good health and CMV-seronegative.

This clone was counted a few times. The chain combines TRBV5-4 with TRBJ2-1, with 7 bases that match TRBD2. Unmatched junction bases numbered 2, after V lost 0 bases and J lost 8 bases. Germline assignment: CDR1 SGHNT and CDR2 YYREEE (reference sequence). The CDR3 sequence is 13 residues long. In DNA form, the CDR3 reads TGTGCCAGCAGCTTGGTGGGGGGGGATGAGCAGTTCTTC. This translates into CASSLVGGDEQFF.

This chain connects TRBV5-1 to TRBJ2-7; TRBD1 matches at 9 bases. V dropped 4 bases and J dropped 2; count of bases not matched to a gene: 7. CDR1 and CDR2 from the germline V gene are SGHRS and YFSETQ. The CDR3 runs to 15 residues. As DNA, the CDR3 is TGCGCCAGCAGCGTCCGGGACAGGGAACCCTACGAGCAGTACTTC. Protein: CASSVRDREPYEQYF.

This clone was counted a single time. J is TRBJ2-5 and V is TRBV10-2, with 9 bases fitting TRBD2. V dropped 3 bases and J dropped 1; count of bases not matched to a gene: 18. Germline values: CDR1 WSHSY, CDR2 SAAADI. This CDR3 comprises 20 residues. CDR3 sequence: CASSDPGGLAGPITQETQYF. Here the CDR3 DNA reads TGCGCCAGCAGTGATCCCGGAGGTCTAGCGGGACCCATTACCCAAGAGACCCAGTACTTC.

The rearrangement uses TRBV9 and TRBJ2-3, with 12 bases that match TRBD2. Unmatched junction bases numbered 12, after V lost 4 bases and J lost 6 bases. Germline V gives CDR1 SGDLS, CDR2 YYNGEE. The CDR3 is 17 amino acids. The CDR3 sequence is CASSPDGLAGSVDTQYF. CDR3 nucleotides: TGTGCCAGCAGCCCCGACGGACTAGCGGGGTCTGTGGATACGCAGTATTTT.

CDR3 DNA: TGTGCCTGGAGTCGATCACCAGGGCCAAGCGGGGGCCACTACAATGAGCAGTTCTTC. Protein product: CAWSRSPGPSGGHYNEQFF. The gene calls are TRBV30 and TRBJ2-1; TRBD2 agrees at 8 bases. CDR3 length: 19 amino acids. Germline CDR1 reads GTSNPN; CDR2 reads SVGIG (reference sequence). The J segment lost 3 bases and the V segment lost 2 bases, leaving 18 bases of the junction unmatched.

This clone was counted a few times. The chain is built from TRBV5-1 and TRBJ2-3, with 8 bases lining up with TRBD1. The CDR3 has 15 residues. J gave up 6 bases and V 0 bases, and 6 bases lay outside the gene matches. Germline assignment: CDR1 SGHRS and CDR2 YFSETQ. CDR3 protein: CASSLEARGPDTQYF. The DNA for the CDR3 is TGCGCCAGCAGCTTGGAAGCCAGGGGGCCCGATACGCAGTATTTT.

V gene TRBV7-9 combines with J gene TRBJ1-1, with D uncertain. The CDR3 has 12 amino acids. V lost 3 bases to trimming and J lost 6 bases, with 8 bases between them. Germline CDR1 SEHNR, CDR2 FQNEAQ (reference sequence). This CDR3 reads CASSFDTAEAFF. CDR3 DNA: TGTGCCAGCAGCTTCGACACCGCTGAAGCTTTCTTT.

The chain employs TRBV6-1 and TRBJ1-4; D may be TRBD1 (6 bases). The germline V gene encodes CDR1 MNHNS and CDR2 SASEGT. The CDR3 runs to 15 residues. Trimming stripped 6 bases from V and 5 bases from J, with 16 bases between. The CDR3 is CASSATRTENEKLFF. CDR3 nucleotides: TGTGCCAGCAGCGCTACTCGGACAGAGAATGAAAAACTGTTTTTT.

V usage is TRBV27 and J usage is TRBJ2-7; no clear D. From germline, CDR1 is MNHEY and CDR2 SMNVEV (reference sequence). Trimming removed 8 bases at V and 4 bases at J, with 18 bases between. This CDR3 comprises 14 residues. The CDR3 bases are TGTGCCAGCCGGAGATCCCCCCTGCCTTACGAGCAGTACTTC. This gives the protein CASRRSPLPYEQYF.

This clone was detected once. J is TRBJ2-5 and V is TRBV5-1; 8 nucleotides agree with TRBD2. The germline gives CDR1 SGHRS, CDR2 YFSETQ. With V trimmed by 7 bases and J by 5 bases, 13 bases remained unmatched. The CDR3 runs 15 residues. The CDR3 DNA sequence: TGCGCCAGCTGCCGAAGCCCGGGGGGGGTGGAGACCCAGTACTTC. Translation gives CASCRSPGGVETQYF.